The rows below give T cell receptor beta chains drawn from one sample of a study of CD8+CD57+ T cells in acquired aplastic anemia. TCRdb passed the reads through MiXCR, listing each CDR3 protein once. This table has hundreds of thousands of distinct CDR3 sequences, roughly a third appearing once. The specimen sequenced was sorted CD4+, CD8+, or CD8+CD57+ T cells (not recorded which) from PBMCs. The receptors stem from a human donor with aplastic anemia. CDR3s include the opening cysteine and the closing phenylalanine or tryptophan. Each record gives: J gene, V gene, CDR3 protein.

>TRBJ2-7|TRBV20-1
CGASERGHEQCF
>TRBJ2-1|TRBV9
CASSSNRAGQVEQFF
>TRBJ2-7|TRBV10-3
CAIKMGVGGYEQYF
>TRBJ2-4|TRBV5-3
CAIVGAKNIQYF
>TRBJ1-1|TRBV29-1
CSVEDGGNTEAFF
>TRBJ2-7|TRBV2
CASSGTFSSYEQYF
>TRBJ2-7|TRBV20-1
CSTYLAGASYEQYF
>TRBJ1-1|TRBV2
CASSYAGGIQNTEAFF
>TRBJ1-5|TRBV2
CASRPRTGASSNQPQHF
>TRBJ1-6|TRBV19
CASRARTGDGSPLHF
>TRBJ1-4|TRBV20-1
CSARDRGRSPNEKLFF
>TRBJ1-4|TRBV3-1
CASSQDLGAREKLFF
>TRBJ2-1|TRBV9
CASSVTWGHEQFF
>TRBJ1-4|TRBV20-1
CSARGRGEKLFF
>TRBJ2-7|TRBV19
CASSSDGLGIYEQYF
>TRBJ2-6|TRBV29-1
CSVEGDRAGANVLTF
>TRBJ2-7|TRBV16
CASSQSPHEQYF
>TRBJ1-2|TRBV5-1
CASSPGATGNYGYTF
>TRBJ2-3|TRBV7-9
CASSSTDTQYF
>TRBJ1-3|TRBV20-1
CSAPNPGAGNTIYF
>TRBJ2-4|TRBV10-1
CASRALAAGLLGPKNIQYF
>TRBJ1-5|TRBV30
CAWTSGDNQPQHF
>TRBJ2-3|TRBV4-2
CASSQDPGLGADTQYF
>TRBJ2-3|TRBV11-1
CASSPTRLGVPDTQYF
>TRBJ1-1|TRBV19
CASSFVYGGTEAFF
>TRBJ2-4|TRBV11-1
CASSQPLDIQYF
>TRBJ1-6|TRBV30
CAWKGVGSYNSPLHF
>TRBJ1-4|TRBV20-1
CSAVPTQGARTNEKLFF